The 8 T cell receptor beta chains below all came from one sample that was sequenced in a study of T-cell memory formation after mild COVID-19. From the 5' RACE reads, TCRdb called clonotypes with MiXCR, one entry per CDR3 protein. The sample includes just under 350,000 distinct CDR3 sequences, roughly 13% of them seen just once. The sequenced sample was PBMCs or a T cell subset sorted from them (not recorded which). The source of these receptors is a man aged 18 to 35 who had mild COVID-19 (a few samples of this study predate the infection). Cell type and time point are not known.

This clonotype was found many times. The V and J genes are TRBV29-1 and TRBJ2-5; possible D gene TRBD2, 8 bases. This CDR3 is 17 amino acids long. Germline lookup yields CDR1 SQVTM and CDR2 ANQGSEA. V lost 2 bases to trimming and J lost 3 bases, with 22 bases between them. The CDR3 reads CSVELQGGLVMEETQYF. The CDR3 DNA sequence: TGCAGCGTTGAACTCCAGGGGGGACTAGTCATGGAAGAGACCCAGTACTTC.

This clonotype has a count of ten or more. The rearrangement links TRBV7-2 to TRBJ2-3, with D unclear. The CDR3 spans 13 residues. Trimming removed 4 bases at V and 1 base at J, with 6 bases between. Germline V CDR1 and CDR2: SGHTA, FQGNSA. This CDR3 reads CASSSTRTDTQYF. The CDR3 DNA reads as TGTGCCAGCAGCTCAACACGCACAGATACGCAGTATTTT. Together with reference TRBV7-2 and TRBJ2-3, the CDR3 gives the full variable domain: GAGVSQSPSNKVTEKGKDVELRCDPISGHTALYWYRQSLGQGLEFLIYFQGNSAPDKSGLPSDRFSAERTGGSVSTLTIQRTQQEDSAVYLCASSSTRTDTQYFGPGTRLTVL.

In its sample, this clonotype was seen a few times. The gene calls are TRBV7-9 and TRBJ2-1, with D possibly TRBD2 on 6 matching bases. CDR1 is SEHNR, CDR2 FQNEAQ, per germline (reference sequence). CDR3 length: 12 residues. Deletions cut 8 bases from V and 8 bases from J, with 13 bases between. The chain's CDR3 is CASFRWGDEQFF. The CDR3 DNA is TGTGCCAGCTTCAGATGGGGGGATGAGCAGTTCTTC.

This clonotype came up a few times. The chain carries TRBV10-3 and TRBJ2-3; 7 bases are shared with TRBD1. Germline V gives CDR1 ENHRY, CDR2 SYGVKD. Unmatched junction bases numbered 9, after V lost 10 bases and J lost 5 bases. This CDR3 comprises 13 residues. CDR3 region: CATRQGQEDTQYF. The CDR3 DNA is TGTGCCACGCGACAGGGTCAAGAAGATACGCAGTATTTT.

This clonotype came up a few times. V gene TRBV2 combines with J gene TRBJ1-5; TRBD1 might be the D (5 bases). The CDR3 extends over 14 amino acids. V was clipped by 7 bases and J by 3 bases, with 13 bases between them. Germline V lookup: CDR1 SNHLY, CDR2 FYNNEI. CDR3 loop: CASMGDRSNQPQHF. The CDR3 region has the DNA TGTGCCAGCATGGGCGACAGATCCAATCAGCCCCAGCATTTT.

The chain recombines TRBV7-6 with TRBJ1-5; D is uncertain. This CDR3 is built from 14 residues. The V end lost 4 bases, the J end lost 7 bases, and 14 bases lay between the germline ends. From germline, CDR1 is SGHVS and CDR2 FNYEAQ. The CDR3 coding sequence is TGTGCCAGCAGCTCTGGCGGACGGCCCCAGCCCCAGCATTTT. As protein: CASSSGGRPQPQHF.

This clonotype was counted at least ten times. The rearrangement uses TRBV7-6 and TRBJ2-5; no clear D gene. Germline CDR1 reads SGHVS; CDR2 reads FNYEAQ. V lost 0 bases to trimming and J lost 2 bases, with 7 bases between them. The CDR3 is 14 amino acids. DNA for the CDR3: TGTGCCAGCAGCTTAGCGGGTTTTCAAGAGACCCAGTACTTC. Translated, it gives CASSLAGFQETQYF.

This clonotype was detected many times. The genes are TRBV6-5 and TRBJ2-1; the D gene is possibly TRBD2 (5 bases). Germline V gene lookup returns CDR1 MNHEY and CDR2 SVGAGI. Trimming removed 2 bases at V and 4 bases at J, with 12 bases between. The CDR3 is 15 amino acids. CDR3 coding DNA: TGTGCCAGCAGTTACGCGGCTAGCCTATACAATGAGCAGTTCTTC. Protein: CASSYAASLYNEQFF.